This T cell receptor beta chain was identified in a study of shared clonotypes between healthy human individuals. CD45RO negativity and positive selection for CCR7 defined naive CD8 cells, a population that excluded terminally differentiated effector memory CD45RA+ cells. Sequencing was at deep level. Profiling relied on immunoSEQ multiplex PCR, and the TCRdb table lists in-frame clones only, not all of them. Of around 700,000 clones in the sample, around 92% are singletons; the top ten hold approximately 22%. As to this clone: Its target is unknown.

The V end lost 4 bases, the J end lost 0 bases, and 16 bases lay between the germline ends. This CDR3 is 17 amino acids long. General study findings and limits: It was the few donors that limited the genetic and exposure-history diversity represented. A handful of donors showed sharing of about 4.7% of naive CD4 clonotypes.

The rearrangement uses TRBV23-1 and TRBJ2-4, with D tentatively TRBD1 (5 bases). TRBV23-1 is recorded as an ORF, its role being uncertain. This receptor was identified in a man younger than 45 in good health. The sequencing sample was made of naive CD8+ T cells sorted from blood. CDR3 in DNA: TGCGCCAGCAGTCGGGGCCGGCAGTTTGTAGCCAAAAACATTCAGTACTTC. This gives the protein CASSRGRQFVAKNIQYF.